One and the same sample provided the 21 T cell receptor beta chains below, sequenced in a study of shared clonotypes between healthy human individuals. In the naive CD8 group, cells lacked CD45RO and were positively selected for CCR7, so terminally differentiated effector memory CD45RA+ cells were left out. Profiling relied on immunoSEQ multiplex PCR, and the TCRdb table lists in-frame clones only, not all of them. In the table there are around 2,000,000 clones, 85% to 95% of which are singletons. Sequences were obtained from naive CD8+ T cells sorted from blood. These receptor sequences come from a man aged 18-30 years in good health.

The chain links TRBV9 to TRBJ2-3; 9 bases are a match to TRBD2. In germline, CDR1 is SGDLS, CDR2 YYNGEE. The CDR3 consists of 16 residues. With 0 bases clipped from V and 3 bases from J, the junction kept 5 bases outside the gene matches. The CDR3 nucleotides are TGTGCCAGCAGCGTAGGGAGCGGGGGGATAACAGATACGCAGTATTTT. It translates to CASSVGSGGITDTQYF.

The chain couples TRBV2 to TRBJ1-5; TRBD1 aligns across 9 bases. The length of the CDR3 is 14 residues. Germline V lookup: CDR1 SNHLY, CDR2 FYNNEI. V trimming: 7 bases; J trimming: 5 bases; junction bases outside the gene matches: 6. The CDR3 DNA sequence: TGTGCCAGCACTGGGACAGGGCATGATCAGCCCCAGCATTTT. Amino acid sequence: CASTGTGHDQPQHF.

Turning to this clone: The sample contains more than one DNA sequence encoding this CDR3. The chain couples TRBV5-6 to TRBJ2-7; 8 bases line up with TRBD1. This CDR3 contains 12 residues. J lost 6 bases, V lost 5 bases, and 4 bases had no gene match. Germline CDR1 SGHDT, CDR2 YYEEEE. The CDR3 spells CASSLGQAEQYF. The CDR3 DNA sequence: TGTGCCAGCAGTCTGGGACAGGCCGAGCAGTACTTC.

As concerns this clone: Other DNA variants within this sample encode the same CDR3. V usage is TRBV5-4 and J usage is TRBJ2-7; unclear D gene. The CDR3 runs 13 residues. The V end was cut by 0 bases, the J end by 6 bases, with 10 bases between. Germline V gene lookup returns CDR1 SGHNT and CDR2 YYREEE (reference sequence). This chain's CDR3 is CASSLEAASEQYF. The CDR3, as DNA: TGTGCCAGCAGCTTGGAAGCAGCCTCCGAGCAGTACTTC. Full variable domain (remainder filled in from reference TRBV5-4 and TRBJ2-7): ETGVTQSPTHLIKTRGQQVTLRCSSQSGHNTVSWYQQALGQGPQFIFQYYREEENGRGNFPPRFSGLQFPNYSSELNVNALELDDSALYLCASSLEAASEQYFGPGTRLTVT.

The rearrangement uses TRBV4-1 and TRBJ2-7, with D possibly matching TRBD2 (7 bases). Germline V gene data show CDR1 as MGHRA and CDR2 as YSYEKL. CDR3 length: 21 residues. V lost 0 bases and J lost 0, with 27 bases in between. The CDR3 sequence: CASSQDKGQTRSSGVSYEQYF. In nucleotides, the CDR3 is TGCGCCAGCAGCCAAGATAAGGGACAAACTCGCTCGAGCGGGGTCTCCTACGAGCAGTACTTC.

DNA of the CDR3: TGTGCCAGCAGCAAATCCGGGACAGGAGATGGCTACACCTTC. This codes for CASSKSGTGDGYTF. The rearrangement uses TRBV9 and TRBJ1-2; 8 bases map to TRBD1. Germline-derived CDR1 and CDR2 are SGDLS and YYNGEE. V lost 4 bases to trimming and J lost 6 bases; unmatched junction nucleotides: 8. The CDR3 is 14 amino acids.

Note on this clone: This specimen includes other DNA sequences encoding the same CDR3. As DNA, the CDR3 is TGTGCCAGTAGTATAGGGGGCGGGACCGGCACTGAAGCTTTCTTT. It specifies CASSIGGGTGTEAFF. The chain couples TRBV19 to TRBJ1-1; the D gene is possibly TRBD1 (5 bases). Trimming cost V 1 base and J 4 bases, with 13 bases left between them. Germline CDR1 LNHDA, CDR2 SQIVND (reference sequence). This CDR3 is 15 amino acids long.

V usage is TRBV7-2 and J usage is TRBJ2-5; possibly TRBD1 for D (6 bases). Deletions cut 1 base from V and 7 bases from J, with 19 bases between. Per germline, CDR1 SGHTA and CDR2 FQGNSA. The CDR3 is 16 amino acids. This CDR3 reads CASSLDRGRARGTQYF. The CDR3 bases are TGTGCCAGCAGCTTAGATAGAGGGAGAGCCAGGGGGACCCAGTACTTC.

The rearrangement links TRBV27 to TRBJ2-5; D not resolved. Trimming removed 2 bases from V and 5 bases from J, with 6 bases in between. Germline V gene lookup returns CDR1 MNHEY and CDR2 SMNVEV (reference sequence). The CDR3 extends over 12 amino acids. The CDR3 sequence: CASSLVVETQYF. The CDR3 region has the DNA TGTGCCAGCAGTTTAGTCGTGGAGACCCAGTACTTC.

The genes are TRBV9 and TRBJ2-1; 10 bases map to TRBD2. The V segment lost 6 bases and the J segment 4 bases; nucleotides outside the gene matches: 16. The length of the CDR3 is 18 residues. The germline V gene encodes CDR1 SGDLS and CDR2 YYNGEE. The CDR3 protein is CASTQGGGIAGGYNEQFF. The CDR3, as DNA: TGTGCCAGCACCCAGGGAGGAGGGATAGCGGGGGGTTACAATGAGCAGTTCTTC.

The V and J genes are TRBV2 and TRBJ2-7, with TRBD1 matching over 8 bases. The CDR3 is made up of 13 amino acids. Germline V gene data show CDR1 as SNHLY and CDR2 as FYNNEI. The V segment lost 3 bases and the J segment 5 bases; nucleotides outside the gene matches: 3. CDR3 nucleotide sequence: TGTGCCAGCAGTGATGGGACAGGTGACGAGCAGTACTTC. Translation: CASSDGTGDEQYF.

In regard to this clone: Other DNA variants within this sample encode the same CDR3. V is TRBV9 and J is TRBJ2-4; no clear D. The germline V gene has CDR1 SGDLS and CDR2 YYNGEE. Trimming took 5 bases from V and 0 from J, leaving 3 bases between them. The CDR3 is 12 amino acids. DNA of the CDR3: TGTGCCAGCAGTGGAGCCAAAAACATTCAGTACTTC. It encodes CASSGAKNIQYF.

The chain recombines TRBV6-6 with TRBJ2-7; a weak D match, TRBD1 (6 bases). The V gene lost 4 bases and the J gene lost 4 bases, with 20 bases spanning the gap. Germline CDR1 MNHNY, CDR2 SVGAGI (reference sequence). The CDR3 length is 16 residues. In DNA, the CDR3 is TGTGCCAGCAGTTTTAGATTACAGGGTCCCGTTTACGAGCAGTACTTC. Encoded protein: CASSFRLQGPVYEQYF.

The rearrangement uses TRBV6-5 and TRBJ2-7; no firm D call. CDR3 length: 16 residues. Trimming shortened V by 0 bases and J by 5 bases, and 17 bases separated the two germline ends. CDR1 and CDR2 (germline): MNHEY, SVGAGI. CDR3 DNA sequence: TGTGCCAGCAGTTACTCGATAGGTCATCGGGCCCACGAGCAGTACTTC. This gives the protein CASSYSIGHRAHEQYF.

This rearrangement joins TRBV11-3 to TRBJ2-1; D gene ambiguous. CDR3 length equals 13 residues. The germline gives CDR1 SGHNT, CDR2 YENEEA. Trimming took off 1 base at V and 15 bases at J, with 16 bases between the two ends. The CDR3 reads CASSLGVGPPAFF. The CDR3 DNA reads as TGTGCCAGCAGCTTAGGGGTCGGGCCCCCGGCGTTCTTC.

The chain carries TRBV4-3 and TRBJ2-7, with D tentatively TRBD1 or TRBD2 (5 bases each). This CDR3 comprises 14 residues. Germline loops: CDR1 LGHNA, CDR2 YSLEER. V was shortened by 1 base and J by 4 bases, with 11 bases between the two germline ends. CDR3 in DNA: TGCGCCAGCAGCCAAGGATCCGGGGCGTACGAGCAGTACTTC. The encoded protein is CASSQGSGAYEQYF.

The chain combines TRBV5-5 with TRBJ1-1; D not certain. The CDR3 is 13 amino acids. Deletions cut 4 bases from V and 0 bases from J, with 7 bases between. Looked up from germline, CDR1 is SGHKS and CDR2 is YYEKEE (reference sequence). CDR3 sequence: CASSMGMNTEAFF. CDR3 DNA sequence: TGTGCCAGCAGCATGGGGATGAACACTGAAGCTTTCTTT.

The V and J genes are TRBV4-1 and TRBJ2-1; D call uncertain. Per germline, CDR1 MGHRA and CDR2 YSYEKL. Trimming stripped 1 base from V and 6 bases from J, with 19 bases between. This CDR3 has 17 amino acids. CDR3 region: CASSQVITGPILNEQFF. The CDR3 region has the DNA TGCGCCAGCAGCCAAGTCATCACGGGTCCCATCCTCAATGAGCAGTTCTTC.

The chain has TRBV30 and TRBJ2-7; the D is unclear. The CDR3 contains 12 residues. In germline, CDR1 is GTSNPN, CDR2 SVGIG (reference sequence). V shed 0 bases and J shed 0 bases, with 3 bases lying between them. The CDR3 nucleotides read TGTGCCTGGAGTGTAGTCTCCTACGAGCAGTACTTC. Its translation: CAWSVVSYEQYF. The full variable domain, rest sourced from reference TRBV30 and TRBJ2-7, is SQTIHQWPATLVQPVGSPLSLECTVEGTSNPNLYWYRQAAGRGLQLLFYSVGIGQISSEVPQNLSASRPQDRQFILSSKKLLLSDSGFYLCAWSVVSYEQYFGPGTRLTVT.

V gene TRBV11-2 combines with J gene TRBJ2-1, with D possibly matching TRBD1 (6 bases). This CDR3 has 17 amino acids. Trimming left V 8 bases short and J 7 bases short, with 27 bases between. The germline gives CDR1 SGHAT, CDR2 FQNNGV. The CDR3 protein is CASYKFPQGTRRNEQFF. The CDR3 nucleotides read TGTGCCAGCTACAAATTCCCCCAGGGGACGCGGAGAAATGAGCAGTTCTTC.

V is TRBV11-2 and J is TRBJ2-7; D is perhaps TRBD2 (5 bases). CDR3 length equals 12 residues. Per germline, CDR1 SGHAT and CDR2 FQNNGV. Between the trimmed V and J ends, which lost 8 bases and 1 base, there was a span of 9 bases. The CDR3 sequence: CASLDSSYEQYF. The CDR3 DNA reads TGTGCCAGCCTGGACTCATCCTACGAGCAGTACTTC.